This paragraph covers one T cell receptor beta chain sequence. The method was immunoSEQ multiplex PCR; TCRdb's version includes in-frame clones alone and lacks a portion of them. The sample contains tens of thousands of clones, just over 90% of which appear only once. The CDR3 contains 15 residues. Deletions cut 5 bases from V and 4 bases from J, with 18 bases between. Germline V lookup: CDR1 LNHDA, CDR2 SQIVND (reference sequence). This sample is drawn from a study of T cell changes during pregnancy in multiple sclerosis. The source was peripheral blood, collected in the first trimester of pregnancy. This receptor was taken from a female donor in good health, enrolled as a control in a pregnancy study. The chain combines TRBV19 with TRBJ2-7; TRBD2 might be the D (6 bases). In nucleotides, the CDR3 is TGTGCCAGTAGTCAACTCCGGGAGTTAAAGTACGAGCAGTACTTC. Protein sequence: CASSQLRELKYEQYF. The full variable domain, rest sourced from reference TRBV19 and TRBJ2-7, is DGGITQSPKYLFRKEGQNVTLSCEQNLNHDAMYWYRQDPGQGLRLIYYSQIVNDFQKGDIAEGYSVSREKKESFPLTVTSAQKNPTAFYLCASSQLRELKYEQYFGPGTRLTVT.